The 31 T cell receptor beta chains given below trace back to one sample, sequenced in a study of brain T cells in children with intractable seizures. Regarding time point: blood from clinic visit 5 months post-surgery; TSC patient then seizure free. Clones were sequenced by immunoSEQ multiplex PCR, and TCRdb holds only the in-frame ones, with some missing. In the table there are about 320,000 clones, 85% to 95% of which are singletons. Sequences were derived from peripheral blood, sampled approximately 5 months after surgery. These receptors were obtained from a boy younger than two with tuberous sclerosis and intractable seizures.

The genes are TRBV18 and TRBJ2-7; possibly TRBD1 or TRBD2 for D (6 bases each). The germline V gene encodes CDR1 KGHSH and CDR2 LQKENI. Trimming cost V 3 bases and J 7 bases, with 19 bases left between them. The CDR3 runs 15 residues. As DNA, the CDR3 is TGTGCCAGCTCACCCGACTTGGGGGGCCAGAAAGAGCAGTACTTC. Its protein product is CASSPDLGGQKEQYF.

V gene TRBV10-1 combines with J gene TRBJ2-2; 12 bases match TRBD2. The CDR3 totals 17 residues. Per germline, CDR1 WNHNN and CDR2 SYGVQD (reference sequence). The V segment lost 5 bases and the J segment 7 bases; nucleotides outside the gene matches: 11. The CDR3 sequence: CASSTGLAGPYGGELFF. CDR3 in DNA: TGCGCCAGCAGTACAGGACTAGCGGGACCCTACGGCGGGGAGCTGTTTTTT.

About this clone itself: Other DNA variants within this sample encode the same CDR3. The chain links TRBV18 to TRBJ2-7, with TRBD1 matching over 7 bases. Germline V lookup: CDR1 KGHSH, CDR2 LQKENI. This CDR3 contains 13 residues. Trimming took 3 bases from V and 7 from J; bases not matched to a gene: 6. The CDR3 DNA sequence: TGTGCCAGCTCACCGGACAGGACGGGGGAGCAGTACTTC. Protein sequence: CASSPDRTGEQYF.

The table lists this clone with a count of one. J is TRBJ2-7 and V is TRBV11-2; D is perhaps TRBD1 (5 bases). Germline CDR1 is SGHAT and CDR2 is FQNNGV. The ends were cut back, 2 bases at V and 3 bases at J, with 14 bases in the middle. This CDR3 is built from 15 residues. CDR3 coding DNA: TGTGCCAGCAGCTTAAATGCAGGGCCCCTCTACGAGCAGTACTTC. Translation gives CASSLNAGPLYEQYF.

The rearrangement joins TRBV27 to TRBJ1-2, with D possibly being TRBD1 (5 bases). The CDR3 length is 17 residues. The germline V and J ends were trimmed by 0 bases and 1 base, with 15 bases remaining between them. Germline V gene data show CDR1 as MNHEY and CDR2 as SMNVEV (reference sequence). This CDR3 is CASSLSVFRGINYGYTF. CDR3 coding DNA: TGTGCCAGCAGTTTATCCGTTTTTCGGGGGATTAACTATGGCTACACCTTC.

V and J are TRBV19 and TRBJ1-3, with D hard to call. The CDR3 extends over 18 amino acids. Trimming pared 4 bases from V and 3 bases from J, leaving 22 bases between. Germline-derived CDR1 and CDR2 are LNHDA and SQIVND (reference sequence). CDR3 in amino acids: CASSTPSPHGLGGNTIYF. The CDR3 DNA reads as TGTGCCAGTAGTACCCCATCCCCACACGGACTGGGTGGAAACACCATATATTTT.

The chain couples TRBV5-6 to TRBJ2-1; 10 bases match TRBD2. CDR3 size: 15 residues. Germline V gives CDR1 SGHDT, CDR2 YYEEEE. V trimming: 2 bases; J trimming: 5 bases; junction bases outside the gene matches: 4. CDR3 in amino acids: CASSLTSGNHNEQFF. The CDR3 nucleotides are TGTGCCAGCAGCTTAACTAGCGGGAACCACAATGAGCAGTTCTTC.

The rearrangement links TRBV7-2 to TRBJ1-2; D remains unclear. The V and J ends lost 1 base and 4 bases respectively, with 7 bases between them. The CDR3 extends over 13 amino acids. Per the germline V gene, CDR1 is SGHTA and CDR2 is FQGNSA. CDR3 loop: CASSLERPYGYTF. The CDR3 DNA sequence: TGTGCCAGCAGCTTAGAGAGGCCCTATGGCTACACCTTC.

The V and J genes are TRBV20-1 and TRBJ2-1, with D possibly being TRBD2 (6 bases). CDR3 size: 14 residues. With 3 bases removed from V and 5 bases from J, the gap between germline ends came to 14 bases. The germline CDR1 and CDR2 sequences are DFQATT and SNEGSKA (reference sequence). CDR3: CSASWLARDNEQFF. The CDR3 region has the DNA TGCAGTGCTAGTTGGCTAGCGAGAGACAATGAGCAGTTCTTC.

DNA for the CDR3: TGCAGCGTTGTGCTAGCGGGAGTAGAGACCCAGTACTTC. This codes for CSVVLAGVETQYF. The chain links TRBV29-1 to TRBJ2-5, with 10 bases identical to TRBD2. V lost 4 bases, J lost 4 bases, and 3 bases stayed unmatched. The germline V gene has CDR1 SQVTM and CDR2 ANQGSEA. The CDR3 extends over 13 amino acids.

This chain links TRBV7-2 with TRBJ1-2; D may be TRBD1 (5 bases). CDR1 SGHTA and CDR2 FQGNSA come from the germline V gene. There are 13 residues in the CDR3. Trimming removed 4 bases from V and 4 bases from J, with 10 bases in between. In nucleotides, the CDR3 is TGTGCCAGCAGCTCAGGGAAGGGCTATGGCTACACCTTC. It is translated as CASSSGKGYGYTF.

The J gene is TRBJ2-7, the V gene TRBV18; the D gene is possibly TRBD1 (6 bases). V lost 2 bases to trimming and J lost 2 bases, with 13 bases between them. The CDR3 has 15 residues. The germline V gene has CDR1 KGHSH and CDR2 LQKENI. CDR3 region: CASSPGQSGTYEQYF. The CDR3 region has the DNA TGTGCCAGCTCACCAGGACAGTCGGGGACCTACGAGCAGTACTTC.

The chain couples TRBV2 to TRBJ2-7; D is tentatively TRBD1 or TRBD2 (5 bases each). This CDR3 is 17 amino acids long. Germline V gives CDR1 SNHLY, CDR2 FYNNEI. The germline V and J ends were trimmed by 0 bases and 0 bases, with 15 bases remaining between them. The CDR3: CASSEATQGGSSYEQYF. The DNA for the CDR3 is TGTGCCAGCAGTGAAGCTACCCAGGGTGGGAGCTCCTACGAGCAGTACTTC. The full variable domain, in which reference TRBV2 and TRBJ2-7 provide the parts outside the CDR3, is EPEVTQTPSHQVTQMGQEVILRCVPISNHLYFYWYRQILGQKVEFLVSFYNNEISEKSEIFDDQFSVERPDGSNFTLKIRSTKLEDSAMYFCASSEATQGGSSYEQYFGPGTRLTVT.

The CDR3: CASSPAGGMWYEQFF. The CDR3 DNA sequence: TGTGCCAGCAGCCCCGCGGGAGGTATGTGGTATGAGCAGTTCTTC. The genes are TRBV11-3 and TRBJ2-1; TRBD2 matches 8 bases. Trimming cost V 5 bases and J 8 bases; bases outside gene matches: 11. The germline V gene encodes CDR1 SGHNT and CDR2 YENEEA. This CDR3 contains 15 residues.

The J gene is TRBJ2-7, the V gene TRBV6-1, with unresolved D. Between the trimmed V and J ends, which lost 6 bases and 0 bases, there was a span of 18 bases. CDR1 MNHNS and CDR2 SASEGT come from the germline V gene. The CDR3 has 16 amino acids. The CDR3 DNA reads as TGTGCCAGCAGCGAACTCGGTGCGGATTTCTCCTACGAGCAGTACTTC. This translates into CASSELGADFSYEQYF.

As for this clone: Mismatch with germline at one junction end may stem from a read error. CDR3 DNA sequence: TGTGCCAGCTCAGCACCTAGCGCCGGGGAGCTGTTTTTT. This codes for CASSAPSAGELFF. This rearrangement joins TRBV18 to TRBJ2-2, with D tentatively TRBD2 (6 bases). Germline values: CDR1 KGHSH, CDR2 LQKENI. The CDR3 extends over 13 amino acids. Looking up the rest from reference TRBV18 and TRBJ2-2 gives the full variable domain: NAGVMQNPRHLVRRRGQEARLRCSPMKGHSHVYWYRQLPEEGLKFMVYLQKENIIDESGMPKERFSAEFPKEGPSILRIQQVVRGDSAAYFCASSAPSAGELFFGEGSRLTVL.

This chain connects TRBV30 to TRBJ1-5; 11 bases are a match to TRBD1. Germline assignment: CDR1 GTSNPN and CDR2 SVGIG (reference sequence). This CDR3 region has 15 residues. V lost 0 bases and J lost 8; bases outside the gene matches: 6. CDR3 amino acids: CAWSVGTGGMEPQHF. The CDR3 DNA reads as TGTGCCTGGAGTGTGGGGACAGGGGGTATGGAGCCCCAGCATTTT.

V and J are TRBV13 and TRBJ1-1; D unresolved. There are 14 residues in the CDR3. The V gene's germline CDR1 is PRHDT and CDR2 FYEKMQ (reference sequence). Trimming took 3 bases from V and 6 from J, leaving 14 bases between them. CDR3 DNA sequence: TGTGCCAGCAGCTTCCACCAAACGAGACCTGAAGCTTTCTTT. Translating it yields CASSFHQTRPEAFF.

The rearrangement links TRBV11-1 to TRBJ1-1, with D possibly matching TRBD1 (5 bases). The CDR3 totals 15 residues. The germline V gene has CDR1 SGHAT and CDR2 FQDESV (reference sequence). The V and J ends lost 5 bases and 5 bases respectively, with 18 bases between them. Here the CDR3 reads CASSPVGGGETEAFF. CDR3 in DNA: TGTGCCAGCAGCCCGGTTGGGGGGGGTGAAACTGAAGCTTTCTTT.

The chain links TRBV7-2 to TRBJ2-3, with D possibly TRBD2 on 6 matching bases. CDR3 size: 16 residues. The germline V gene encodes CDR1 SGHTA and CDR2 FQGNSA. Deletions cut 3 bases from V and 6 bases from J, with 19 bases between. CDR3 region: CASSFPGTSMADTQYF. The CDR3 nucleotides read TGTGCCAGCAGCTTTCCCGGGACTTCAATGGCGGATACGCAGTATTTT.

The chain employs TRBV25-1 and TRBJ2-1, with 8 bases that match TRBD2. The V gene's germline CDR1 is MGHDK and CDR2 SYGVNS. This CDR3 region has 14 residues. J was trimmed by 9 bases and V by 6 bases; bases with no gene match: 10. Here the CDR3 reads CASSPGAGVGEQFF. DNA for the CDR3: TGTGCCAGCAGCCCAGGAGCGGGAGTTGGTGAGCAGTTCTTC.

The genes are TRBV5-4 and TRBJ1-2, with TRBD1 identical over 11 bases. This CDR3 region has 15 residues. Germline loops: CDR1 SGHNT, CDR2 YYREEE (reference sequence). J was trimmed by 2 bases and V by 3 bases; bases with no gene match: 3. CDR3: CASSWGTGGNYGYTF. The CDR3 DNA sequence: TGTGCCAGCAGCTGGGGGACAGGGGGGAACTATGGCTACACCTTC.

This sequence joins TRBV19 and TRBJ2-7, with TRBD1 identical over 9 bases. The CDR3 spans 14 residues. Trimming took 8 bases from V and 4 from J; bases not matched to a gene: 9. The V gene's germline CDR1 is LNHDA and CDR2 SQIVND (reference sequence). The CDR3 nucleotides are TGTGCCAGTTCTTCCGGGACAGGGTCGTACGAGCAGTACTTC. Protein product: CASSSGTGSYEQYF.

The rearrangement links TRBV4-2 to TRBJ2-7; 7 bases line up with TRBD1. Germline lookup yields CDR1 LGHNA and CDR2 YNFKEQ. The CDR3 sequence is 14 residues long. J was trimmed by 2 bases and V by 0 bases; bases with no gene match: 1. As DNA, the CDR3 is TGTGCCAGCAGCCAAGATGGACAGGCCTACGAGCAGTACTTC. This sequence encodes CASSQDGQAYEQYF.

The V gene is TRBV2, the J gene TRBJ2-1, with 9 bases aligning to TRBD1. The CDR3 spans 15 residues. Germline CDR1 and CDR2: SNHLY and FYNNEI. V lost 7 bases and J lost 2; bases outside the gene matches: 6. The CDR3 DNA reads as TGTGCCAGCAACGGACAGGGGAAAACCTACAATGAGCAGTTCTTC. It translates to CASNGQGKTYNEQFF.

The gene calls are TRBV10-3 and TRBJ1-1, with 7 nucleotides matching TRBD1. CDR1 is ENHRY, CDR2 SYGVKD, per germline. The V and J ends lost 9 bases and 0 bases, in that order; junction bases with no gene match: 4. The CDR3 is 13 residues long. The CDR3 sequence: CAILTGLNTEAFF. The DNA of the CDR3 is TGTGCCATACTGACAGGGTTGAACACTGAAGCTTTCTTT.

J is TRBJ1-1 and V is TRBV9; D unclear. The germline V gene has CDR1 SGDLS and CDR2 YYNGEE. The CDR3 runs to 14 residues. Trimming removed 0 bases from V and 3 bases from J, with 9 bases in between. The CDR3 here is CASSVGPGYTEAFF. Here the CDR3 DNA reads TGTGCCAGCAGCGTAGGTCCGGGATACACTGAAGCTTTCTTT.

The chain uses TRBV19 and TRBJ1-2; 10 bases line up with TRBD1. Germline CDR1 LNHDA, CDR2 SQIVND (reference sequence). The trim removed 9 bases at V and 6 bases at J, leaving 10 bases unmatched. The CDR3 contains 14 residues. CDR3 sequence: CASRRPGTGDGYTF. CDR3 coding DNA: TGTGCCAGCAGAAGGCCCGGGACAGGGGATGGCTACACCTTC.

In this sample, this clone turned up once. The chain carries TRBV13 and TRBJ2-5; 13 positions match TRBD2. Germline CDR1 reads PRHDT; CDR2 reads FYEKMQ (reference sequence). J lost 4 bases, V lost 5 bases, and 7 bases had no gene match. The CDR3 totals 16 residues. CDR3 in DNA: TGTGCCAGCAGCCCCAGGACTAGCGGGAGTGGAGAGACCCAGTACTTC. Translated, it gives CASSPRTSGSGETQYF. Filled out from reference TRBV13 and TRBJ2-5, the complete variable domain reads AAGVIQSPRHLIKEKRETATLKCYPIPRHDTVYWYQQGPGQDPQFLISFYEKMQSDKGSIPDRFSAQQFSDYHSELNMSSLELGDSALYFCASSPRTSGSGETQYFGPGTRLLVL.

The V call is TRBV7-9, the J call TRBJ1-1, with D tentatively TRBD1 (6 bases). The germline V gene encodes CDR1 SEHNR and CDR2 FQNEAQ (reference sequence). Trimming cost V 5 bases and J 5 bases, with 12 bases left between them. CDR3 size: 13 residues. The CDR3 sequence is CASSLLQGTEAFF. The CDR3 bases are TGTGCCAGCAGCCTCCTACAGGGTACTGAAGCTTTCTTT.

The gene calls are TRBV9 and TRBJ2-2; 8 bases align to TRBD2. Germline V CDR1 and CDR2: SGDLS, YYNGEE. The CDR3 sequence is 16 residues long. The V segment lost 0 bases and the J segment 7 bases; nucleotides outside the gene matches: 8. The CDR3 is CASSVVEAGEGGELFF. DNA for the CDR3: TGTGCCAGCAGCGTAGTAGAAGCGGGAGAAGGCGGGGAGCTGTTTTTT.